This entry features one T cell receptor beta chain sequence. The data were produced by immunoSEQ multiplex PCR, yet TCRdb's version contains in-frame clones alone and is incomplete. The sample has roughly 10,000 clones, approximately 67% seen once. The data were obtained in a study of CD4+ T cells in melanoma. The sequence was obtained from a human donor with melanoma. The sample consisted of cells from a culture (not recorded whether cultured in vitro).

Here the CDR3 reads CASSAGGKNEKLFF. Here the CDR3 DNA reads TGTGCCAGCTCTGCAGGGGGTAAAAATGAAAAACTGTTTTTT. The V and J genes are TRBV18 and TRBJ1-4; TRBD1 aligns across 7 bases. Germline V gene sequence: CDR1 KGHSH, CDR2 LQKENI. After removal of 6 bases from V and 5 bases from J, the junction contained 6 bases not matched to a gene. This CDR3 is 14 amino acids long.